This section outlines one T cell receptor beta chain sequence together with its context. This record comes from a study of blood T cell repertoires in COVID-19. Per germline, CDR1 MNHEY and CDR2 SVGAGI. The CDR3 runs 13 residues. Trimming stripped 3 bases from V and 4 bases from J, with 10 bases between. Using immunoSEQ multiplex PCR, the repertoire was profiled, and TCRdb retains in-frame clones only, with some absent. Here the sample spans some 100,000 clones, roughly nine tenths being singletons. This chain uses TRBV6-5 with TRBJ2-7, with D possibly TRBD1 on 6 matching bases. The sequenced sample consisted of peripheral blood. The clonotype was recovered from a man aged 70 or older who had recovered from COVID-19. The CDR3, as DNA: TGTGCCAGCAGTTATGTCCAGGGGTACGAGCAGTACTTC. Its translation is CASSYVQGYEQYF.